This entry concerns a single T cell receptor (beta chain). The sample originates from a study of shared clonotypes between healthy human individuals. Background on the study: The donor pool was made up of two women and a few men aged 18 to 49.

CDR3 length: 14 amino acids. Trimming took off 5 bases at V and 2 bases at J, with 13 bases between the two ends. In germline, CDR1 is MDHEN, CDR2 SYDVKM. In the source study's methods: In the immunoSEQ data, sequences were junction-only and lacked quality scores, so filtering differed. Generated by immunoSEQ multiplex PCR, the TCRdb table keeps only in-frame clones and is missing some. The V and J calls and clone size were taken over from that table, and D and trimming were inferred from the DNA. The data show about 490,000 clones, about 79% seen once. The chain employs TRBV28 and TRBJ2-7; no definite D call. The source is a woman aged 40-49 years in good health. Some clones in this sample may be carry-over from other donors' samples. Sequences were obtained from PBMCs. CDR3 sequence: CASSPIFSTYEQYF. DNA of the CDR3: TGTGCCAGCAGTCCTATATTTTCGACCTACGAGCAGTACTTC.